These 18 T cell receptor beta chains share one sample of origin, sequenced in a study of shared clonotypes between healthy human individuals. Method: immunoSEQ multiplex PCR; TCRdb's copy keeps in-frame clones and lacks some. In the table there are 2 million to 2.5 million clones, roughly 95% of which are singletons. The specimen sequenced was naive CD4+ T cells sorted from blood. Subset described: CD45RA+ positively selected. The receptor set was obtained from a man younger than 30 in good health.

V and J are TRBV5-5 and TRBJ1-5; D unresolved. The CDR3 spans 14 residues. Germline CDR1 and CDR2: SGHKS and YYEKEE (reference sequence). Trimming stripped 4 bases from V and 2 bases from J, with 10 bases between. CDR3 loop: CASSDTQRNQPQHF. DNA of the CDR3: TGTGCCAGCAGCGATACACAACGCAATCAGCCCCAGCATTTT.

Details on this clone: At the DNA level, this CDR3 is encoded by other sequences in the same sample as well. The chain carries TRBV28 and TRBJ2-3; D not certain. The germline V gene encodes CDR1 MDHEN and CDR2 SYDVKM. The V gene lost 5 bases and the J gene lost 0 bases, with 3 bases spanning the gap. The CDR3 totals 12 residues. The CDR3 here is CASSPSTDTQYF. As DNA, the CDR3 is TGTGCCAGCAGTCCCAGCACAGATACGCAGTATTTT.

In regard to this clone: Other DNA sequences within the sample encode an identical CDR3. V is TRBV19 and J is TRBJ2-7; 9 bases fit TRBD1. V was pared by 5 bases and J by 3 bases, with 5 bases of the junction left unmatched. The length of the CDR3 is 14 residues. Germline CDR1 LNHDA, CDR2 SQIVND (reference sequence). CDR3 residues: CASSRGQGIYEQYF. CDR3 coding DNA: TGTGCCAGTAGTCGTGGACAGGGGATCTACGAGCAGTACTTC.

The chain is built from TRBV4-1 and TRBJ1-1; the match to TRBD1 covers 7 bases. V lost 4 bases to trimming and J lost 7 bases; unmatched junction nucleotides: 9. Per the germline V gene, CDR1 is MGHRA and CDR2 is YSYEKL. The CDR3 is 14 residues long. The CDR3 is CASSPFRDRFEAFF. The CDR3, as DNA: TGCGCCAGCAGCCCATTCCGGGACAGATTTGAAGCTTTCTTT.

Concerning this clone itself: The sample holds other DNA sequences that translate to the same CDR3. The chain uses TRBV2 and TRBJ2-5; 7 nucleotides align to TRBD2. Germline V gene sequence: CDR1 SNHLY, CDR2 FYNNEI. The CDR3 is 13 residues long. With V trimmed by 7 bases and J by 2 bases, 4 bases remained unmatched. CDR3 in DNA: TGTGCCAGCACCCGGGGACTACAAGAGACCCAGTACTTC. Amino acids: CASTRGLQETQYF. Together with reference TRBV2 and TRBJ2-5, the CDR3 gives the full variable domain: EPEVTQTPSHQVTQMGQEVILRCVPISNHLYFYWYRQILGQKVEFLVSFYNNEISEKSEIFDDQFSVERPDGSNFTLKIRSTKLEDSAMYFCASTRGLQETQYFGPGTRLLVL.

J is TRBJ2-3 and V is TRBV7-2; 9 bases line up with TRBD2. Trimming at V came to 3 bases and at J to 1 base, leaving 14 bases not matched to a gene. CDR1 and CDR2 from the germline V gene are SGHTA and FQGNSA. CDR3 length: 19 amino acids. For the CDR3, the DNA is TGTGCCAGCAGCTTGGCGAGGACTAGCGTTAAGATCCGCACAGATACGCAGTATTTT. This translates into CASSLARTSVKIRTDTQYF.

The rearrangement uses TRBV7-2 and TRBJ2-7; tentative D call: TRBD2 (6 bases). CDR1 and CDR2 from the germline V gene are SGHTA and FQGNSA. This CDR3 spans 13 amino acids. The V end lost 5 bases, the J end lost 3 bases, and 11 bases lay between the germline ends. The CDR3: CASSGRGIYEQYF. CDR3 nucleotide sequence: TGTGCCAGCAGCGGGCGGGGTATCTACGAGCAGTACTTC. Based on the CDR3 plus reference TRBV7-2 and TRBJ2-7, the full variable domain is GAGVSQSPSNKVTEKGKDVELRCDPISGHTALYWYRQSLGQGLEFLIYFQGNSAPDKSGLPSDRFSAERTGGSVSTLTIQRTQQEDSAVYLCASSGRGIYEQYFGPGTRLTVT.

This clone appeared once. The J gene is TRBJ1-4, the V gene TRBV6-6, with unresolved D. This CDR3 is 11 amino acids long. V was shortened by 4 bases and J by 8 bases, with 5 bases between the two germline ends. Looked up from germline, CDR1 is MNHNY and CDR2 is SVGAGI (reference sequence). The CDR3 DNA follows: TGTGCCAGCAGTTTGAGCGAAAAACTGTTTTTT. Its protein is CASSLSEKLFF.

V is TRBV30 and J is TRBJ2-1; D uncertain. The germline CDR1 and CDR2 sequences are GTSNPN and SVGIG (reference sequence). The CDR3 extends over 11 amino acids. With 4 bases removed from V and 10 bases from J, the gap between germline ends came to 11 bases. CDR3 in amino acids: CAWTGSFEQFF. CDR3 nucleotide sequence: TGTGCCTGGACTGGCAGCTTCGAGCAGTTCTTC.

The chain links TRBV2 to TRBJ2-7; 10 positions agree with TRBD1. The germline V gene encodes CDR1 SNHLY and CDR2 FYNNEI. With 6 bases clipped from V and 6 bases from J, the junction kept 8 bases outside the gene matches. This CDR3 spans 14 amino acids. The chain's CDR3 is CASSGDRGSVEQYF. The CDR3 DNA follows: TGTGCCAGCAGCGGGGACAGGGGATCGGTCGAGCAGTACTTC.

V is TRBV2 and J is TRBJ2-6; D uncertain. The CDR3 is 14 amino acids. The germline V gene has CDR1 SNHLY and CDR2 FYNNEI. Trimming removed 3 bases at V and 0 bases at J, with 3 bases between. In DNA form, the CDR3 reads TGTGCCAGCAGTGACGACTCTGGGGCCAACGTCCTGACTTTC. It specifies CASSDDSGANVLTF. Combining the CDR3 with reference TRBV2 and TRBJ2-6 gives the whole variable domain EPEVTQTPSHQVTQMGQEVILRCVPISNHLYFYWYRQILGQKVEFLVSFYNNEISEKSEIFDDQFSVERPDGSNFTLKIRSTKLEDSAMYFCASSDDSGANVLTFGAGSRLTVL.

This sequence joins TRBV10-3 and TRBJ1-2; 10 bases agree with TRBD1. Germline CDR1 is ENHRY and CDR2 is SYGVKD. V trimming: 6 bases; J trimming: 2 bases; junction bases outside the gene matches: 15. The CDR3 loop spans 18 amino acids. The CDR3 DNA reads as TGTGCCATCAGGGACCTGCTAGACAGGGGGCCGACAAACTATGGCTACACCTTC. It is translated as CAIRDLLDRGPTNYGYTF.

V and J are TRBV9 and TRBJ1-1; D unclear. The length of the CDR3 is 16 residues. Germline V CDR1 and CDR2: SGDLS, YYNGEE. V shed 0 bases and J shed 4 bases, with 16 bases lying between them. The chain's CDR3 is CASSVAGTRLSTEAFF. As DNA, the CDR3 is TGTGCCAGCAGCGTAGCTGGAACAAGACTGAGCACTGAAGCTTTCTTT.

J is TRBJ2-1 and V is TRBV7-9; D might be TRBD1 (5 bases). From germline, CDR1 is SEHNR and CDR2 FQNEAQ (reference sequence). The CDR3 has 13 residues. Trimming stripped 10 bases from V and 1 base from J, with 11 bases between. The CDR3 is CATQGGSYNEQFF. DNA of the CDR3: TGTGCCACCCAGGGTGGTTCCTACAATGAGCAGTTCTTC.

This chain joins TRBV18 and TRBJ2-7; TRBD2 matches at 7 bases. From germline, CDR1 is KGHSH and CDR2 LQKENI. J lost 3 bases, V lost 0 bases, and 11 bases had no gene match. CDR3 size: 17 residues. The CDR3 sequence: CASSPPRGTTLFYEQYF. The CDR3 DNA is TGTGCCAGCTCACCACCACGGGGGACTACACTATTCTACGAGCAGTACTTC. The whole variable domain, filled in from reference TRBV18 and TRBJ2-7, reads NAGVMQNPRHLVRRRGQEARLRCSPMKGHSHVYWYRQLPEEGLKFMVYLQKENIIDESGMPKERFSAEFPKEGPSILRIQQVVRGDSAAYFCASSPPRGTTLFYEQYFGPGTRLTVT.

The V and J genes are TRBV19 and TRBJ2-7; TRBD2 matches at 14 bases. V shed 8 bases, J shed 4 bases, and the junction held 7 bases outside the gene matches. Germline assignment: CDR1 LNHDA and CDR2 SQIVND (reference sequence). This CDR3 spans 15 amino acids. Here the CDR3 reads CASRMGTSGSYEQYF. The CDR3 region has the DNA TGTGCCAGTCGAATGGGGACTAGCGGGAGTTACGAGCAGTACTTC. The full variable domain, completed using reference TRBV19 and TRBJ2-7, is DGGITQSPKYLFRKEGQNVTLSCEQNLNHDAMYWYRQDPGQGLRLIYYSQIVNDFQKGDIAEGYSVSREKKESFPLTVTSAQKNPTAFYLCASRMGTSGSYEQYFGPGTRLTVT.

This chain connects TRBV5-1 to TRBJ1-5; possibly TRBD1 for D (6 bases). The CDR3 has 19 residues. V gave up 3 bases and J gave up 0 bases, with 22 bases separating them. In germline, CDR1 is SGHRS, CDR2 YFSETQ. The CDR3 sequence is CASSSLTGRGVYSNQPQHF. CDR3 coding DNA: TGCGCCAGCAGCTCCTTGACAGGCCGAGGGGTATATAGCAATCAGCCCCAGCATTTT.

The chain recombines TRBV7-2 with TRBJ1-4, with 11 positions matching TRBD1. CDR3 length: 17 residues. CDR1 is SGHTA, CDR2 FQGNSA, per germline. After removal of 6 bases from V and 0 bases from J, the junction contained 6 bases not matched to a gene. The CDR3 here is CASSSGQGAATNEKLFF. The CDR3 DNA is TGTGCCAGCAGTTCAGGACAGGGGGCCGCAACTAATGAAAAACTGTTTTTT. The variable domain in full, with the rest retrieved from reference TRBV7-2 and TRBJ1-4, is GAGVSQSPSNKVTEKGKDVELRCDPISGHTALYWYRQSLGQGLEFLIYFQGNSAPDKSGLPSDRFSAERTGGSVSTLTIQRTQQEDSAVYLCASSSGQGAATNEKLFFGSGTQLSVL.